Listed below are T cell receptor beta chains from one sample, sequenced in a study of shared clonotypes between healthy human individuals. The data were produced by immunoSEQ multiplex PCR, yet TCRdb's version contains in-frame clones alone and is incomplete. The sample shows a few million clones, 85% to 95% of them seen only once. The sequenced sample consisted of naive CD4+ T cells sorted from blood. Source of these receptors: a man aged 18 to 30 in good health. CDR3s include the opening cysteine and the closing phenylalanine or tryptophan. The D gene is left open where the match is weak. Clone sizes are given selectively: once, few, many, or a class where the clone is expanded.

v_call: TRBV7-2; j_call: TRBJ2-6; clone_size: NA; d_call: NA; cdr3_aa: CASSLQVAGTGANVLTF; cdr3_nt: TGTGCCAGCAGCTTACAGGTTGCAGGTACTGGGGCCAACGTCCTGACTTTC
v_call: TRBV7-2; j_call: TRBJ1-2; clone_size: NA; d_call: NA; cdr3_aa: CASSPRSLGYGYTF; cdr3_nt: TGTGCCAGCAGCCCCCGGAGCCTGGGCTATGGCTACACCTTC
v_call: TRBV5-1; j_call: TRBJ1-2; clone_size: NA; d_call: TRBD1; cdr3_aa: CASSSQTGVYGYTF; cdr3_nt: TGCGCCAGCAGCTCTCAGACAGGGGTCTATGGCTACACCTTC
v_call: TRBV6-5; j_call: TRBJ2-7; clone_size: once; d_call: NA; cdr3_aa: CASRTTTAYEQYF; cdr3_nt: TGTGCCAGCAGAACAACTACAGCCTACGAGCAGTACTTC
v_call: TRBV19; j_call: TRBJ2-3; clone_size: NA; d_call: NA; cdr3_aa: CASSMKGGLDTQYF; cdr3_nt: TGTGCCAGTAGTATGAAGGGTGGATTAGATACGCAGTATTTT
v_call: TRBV5-6; j_call: TRBJ2-7; clone_size: NA; d_call: NA; cdr3_aa: CASSLLAEQYF; cdr3_nt: TGTGCCAGCAGCTTGTTGGCCGAGCAGTACTTC
v_call: TRBV5-6; j_call: TRBJ2-5; clone_size: NA; d_call: NA; cdr3_aa: CASSLGSTRGETQYF; cdr3_nt: TGTGCCAGCAGCTTAGGATCTACGCGAGGGGAGACCCAGTACTTC
v_call: TRBV7-2; j_call: TRBJ2-7; clone_size: NA; d_call: NA; cdr3_aa: CASSSSVSSAGRGVQYF; cdr3_nt: TGTGCCAGCAGCTCCTCCGTTTCCTCGGCTGGCAGAGGGGTGCAGTACTTC
v_call: TRBV11-3; j_call: TRBJ2-7; clone_size: NA; d_call: NA; cdr3_aa: CASSLQGSYEQYF; cdr3_nt: TGTGCCAGCAGCTTACAGGGGTCCTACGAGCAGTACTTC
v_call: TRBV12-5; j_call: TRBJ1-3; clone_size: NA; d_call: NA; cdr3_aa: CASGPPSVYSGNTIYF; cdr3_nt: TGTGCTAGTGGTCCCCCGTCCGTTTACTCTGGAAACACCATATATTTT
v_call: TRBV6-6; j_call: TRBJ2-1; clone_size: NA; d_call: NA; cdr3_aa: CASSYRQGGNEQFF; cdr3_nt: TGTGCCAGCAGTTATCGCCAGGGAGGCAATGAGCAGTTCTTC
v_call: TRBV5-1; j_call: TRBJ2-3; clone_size: NA; d_call: NA; cdr3_aa: CASSLVEDTQYF; cdr3_nt: TGCGCCAGCAGCTTGGTAGAGGATACGCAGTATTTT
v_call: TRBV28; j_call: TRBJ1-4; clone_size: few; d_call: NA; cdr3_aa: CASSPLGEKLFF; cdr3_nt: TGTGCCAGCAGTCCTCTTGGCGAAAAACTGTTTTTT
v_call: TRBV6-1; j_call: TRBJ1-6; clone_size: NA; d_call: NA; cdr3_aa: CATTRVSNSPLHF; cdr3_nt: TGTGCCACCACCAGGGTGTCGAATTCACCCCTCCACTTT
v_call: TRBV19; j_call: TRBJ1-5; clone_size: NA; d_call: NA; cdr3_aa: CASSIVSRSGQPQHF; cdr3_nt: TGTGCCAGTAGTATAGTATCCAGGAGCGGCCAGCCCCAGCATTTT
v_call: TRBV25-1; j_call: TRBJ2-7; clone_size: few; d_call: NA; cdr3_aa: CASSESGISYEQYF; cdr3_nt: TGTGCCAGCAGTGAATCCGGCATTTCCTACGAGCAGTACTTC
v_call: TRBV6-5; j_call: TRBJ1-3; clone_size: NA; d_call: NA; cdr3_aa: CASRRGVSGNTIYF; cdr3_nt: TGTGCCAGCAGGCGGGGGGTATCTGGAAACACCATATATTTT
v_call: TRBV2; j_call: TRBJ2-1; clone_size: NA; d_call: NA; cdr3_aa: CASSGGPLQVEQFF; cdr3_nt: TGTGCCAGCAGCGGGGGGCCCTTACAGGTTGAGCAGTTCTTC
v_call: TRBV7-2; j_call: TRBJ1-5; clone_size: NA; d_call: NA; cdr3_aa: CASSYEFRQPQHF; cdr3_nt: TGTGCCAGCAGCTACGAATTTCGCCAGCCCCAGCATTTT
v_call: TRBV27; j_call: TRBJ2-1; clone_size: once; d_call: NA; cdr3_aa: CASIDPAPRPYSYNEQFF; cdr3_nt: TGTGCCAGCATAGACCCGGCCCCTCGCCCTTACTCCTACAATGAGCAGTTCTTC
v_call: TRBV5-6; j_call: TRBJ2-2; clone_size: once; d_call: NA; cdr3_aa: CASTPMGGVPGELFF; cdr3_nt: TGTGCCAGCACCCCTATGGGGGGAGTACCCGGGGAGCTGTTTTTT
v_call: TRBV7-2; j_call: TRBJ1-1; clone_size: NA; d_call: NA; cdr3_aa: CASSLVVNTEAFF; cdr3_nt: TGTGCCAGCAGCTTAGTGGTGAACACTGAAGCTTTCTTT
v_call: TRBV10-3; j_call: TRBJ2-7; clone_size: NA; d_call: NA; cdr3_aa: CAISRGEFEQYF; cdr3_nt: TGTGCCATCAGTCGCGGTGAGTTCGAGCAGTACTTC
v_call: TRBV30; j_call: TRBJ1-2; clone_size: NA; d_call: NA; cdr3_aa: CAWRSYGYTF; cdr3_nt: TGTGCCTGGAGGAGCTATGGCTACACCTTC
v_call: TRBV7-2; j_call: TRBJ1-2; clone_size: NA; d_call: NA; cdr3_aa: CASSQGVNAYGYTF; cdr3_nt: TGTGCCAGCAGCCAGGGAGTAAATGCCTATGGCTACACCTTC
v_call: TRBV6-5; j_call: TRBJ2-3; clone_size: once; d_call: NA; cdr3_aa: CASREAGRSTQYF; cdr3_nt: TGTGCCAGCAGGGAGGCGGGTCGGAGTACGCAGTATTTT
v_call: TRBV5-1; j_call: TRBJ2-2; clone_size: NA; d_call: NA; cdr3_aa: CASSLAQVFTGELFF; cdr3_nt: TGCGCCAGCAGCTTGGCGCAGGTCTTCACCGGGGAGCTGTTTTTT
v_call: TRBV7-9; j_call: TRBJ1-6; clone_size: NA; d_call: TRBD1; cdr3_aa: CASSLMGTENNSPLHF; cdr3_nt: TGTGCCAGCAGCTTGATGGGGACAGAGAATAATTCACCCCTCCACTTT
v_call: TRBV28; j_call: TRBJ2-7; clone_size: NA; d_call: TRBD1; cdr3_aa: CASSPGQGARYEQYF; cdr3_nt: TGTGCCAGCAGTCCCGGACAGGGGGCAAGGTACGAGCAGTACTTC
v_call: TRBV5-4; j_call: TRBJ2-5; clone_size: NA; d_call: NA; cdr3_aa: CASSLGGSQETQYF; cdr3_nt: TGTGCCAGCAGCTTGGGGGGCAGCCAAGAGACCCAGTACTTC
v_call: TRBV7-9; j_call: TRBJ2-2; clone_size: few; d_call: NA; cdr3_aa: CASSLWSYSGELFF; cdr3_nt: TGTGCCAGCAGCTTGTGGAGTTACTCCGGGGAGCTGTTTTTT
v_call: TRBV19; j_call: TRBJ1-2; clone_size: NA; d_call: NA; cdr3_aa: CASSKATSNYGYTF; cdr3_nt: TGTGCCAGTAGCAAAGCCACGAGTAACTATGGCTACACCTTC
v_call: TRBV7-9; j_call: TRBJ2-5; clone_size: NA; d_call: NA; cdr3_aa: CASSLTGYQETQYF; cdr3_nt: TGTGCCAGCAGCTTAACCGGGTACCAAGAGACCCAGTACTTC
v_call: TRBV18; j_call: TRBJ1-5; clone_size: few; d_call: NA; cdr3_aa: CASSPGTGNQPQHF; cdr3_nt: TGTGCCAGCTCACCAGGGACGGGGAATCAGCCCCAGCATTTT
v_call: TRBV4-2; j_call: TRBJ1-5; clone_size: NA; d_call: TRBD1; cdr3_aa: CASSQDFSDREGQPQHF; cdr3_nt: TGTGCCAGCAGCCAAGATTTCTCCGACAGGGAAGGGCAGCCCCAGCATTTT
v_call: TRBV29-1; j_call: TRBJ2-7; clone_size: NA; d_call: NA; cdr3_aa: CSVEAQGVYEQYF; cdr3_nt: TGCAGCGTTGAGGCTCAGGGAGTCTACGAGCAGTACTTC
v_call: TRBV11-2; j_call: TRBJ2-3; clone_size: NA; d_call: NA; cdr3_aa: CASRLTPPRWDTQYF; cdr3_nt: TGTGCCAGCAGACTAACCCCCCCCCGTTGGGATACGCAGTATTTT
v_call: TRBV6-1; j_call: TRBJ1-6; clone_size: once; d_call: NA; cdr3_aa: CATGDEGYNSPLHF; cdr3_nt: TGTGCCACCGGCGACGAGGGCTATAATTCACCCCTCCACTTT
v_call: TRBV30; j_call: TRBJ2-4; clone_size: NA; d_call: TRBD2; cdr3_aa: CAWSVLLASGAKNIQYF; cdr3_nt: TGTGCCTGGAGTGTACTATTGGCTAGCGGAGCCAAAAACATTCAGTACTTC
v_call: TRBV11-2; j_call: TRBJ2-1; clone_size: NA; d_call: TRBD2; cdr3_aa: CASLGLAGVGEQFF; cdr3_nt: TGTGCCAGTCTCGGACTAGCGGGAGTAGGTGAGCAGTTCTTC
v_call: TRBV2; j_call: TRBJ2-6; clone_size: NA; d_call: NA; cdr3_aa: CASSLLRSGANVLTF; cdr3_nt: TGTGCCAGCAGTCTCCTCCGCTCTGGGGCCAACGTCCTGACTTTC
v_call: TRBV5-1; j_call: TRBJ1-1; clone_size: NA; d_call: TRBD1; cdr3_aa: CASSLGMGQLYTEAFF; cdr3_nt: TGCGCCAGCAGCTTGGGAATGGGACAGCTTTACACTGAAGCTTTCTTT
v_call: TRBV5-1; j_call: TRBJ2-2; clone_size: once; d_call: NA; cdr3_aa: CASSLEGVAGELFF; cdr3_nt: TGCGCCAGCAGCTTGGAAGGGGTAGCCGGGGAGCTGTTTTTT
v_call: TRBV2; j_call: TRBJ2-1; clone_size: NA; d_call: NA; cdr3_aa: CASQEGPSSYNEQFF; cdr3_nt: TGTGCCAGCCAAGAAGGCCCAAGCTCCTACAATGAGCAGTTCTTC
v_call: TRBV7-9; j_call: TRBJ2-7; clone_size: NA; d_call: TRBD2; cdr3_aa: CASSSSGTYEQYF; cdr3_nt: TGTGCCAGCAGCTCTAGCGGGACCTACGAGCAGTACTTC
v_call: TRBV11-2; j_call: TRBJ2-3; clone_size: NA; d_call: TRBD2; cdr3_aa: CASSLSGRPSTDTQYF; cdr3_nt: TGTGCCAGCAGCCTTAGCGGGAGGCCTAGCACAGATACGCAGTATTTT
v_call: TRBV27; j_call: TRBJ2-1; clone_size: NA; d_call: TRBD1; cdr3_aa: CASSPGTDRVGEQFF; cdr3_nt: TGTGCCAGCAGTCCCGGGACAGACCGCGTAGGTGAGCAGTTCTTC